The 22 T cell receptor beta chains in this list originate from one sample, sequenced in a study of tumor and adjacent non-tumor tissue in lung cancer. RNA was extracted from bulk tissue without any cell sorting. Three rounds of nested PCR, following a modified ARM-PCR protocol, produced the TCRbeta library. TCRdb recomputed calls from the multiplex PCR reads with MiXCR, one row per CDR3 protein. Among over 110,000 distinct CDR3 sequences listed, around 60% were seen once. The sequencing input was lung tumor tissue. The receptors stem from a man aged 55-75 years with small cell lung cancer.

The J gene is TRBJ2-3, the V gene TRBV6-1; D is uncertain. CDR1 and CDR2 from the germline V gene are MNHNS and SASEGT. This CDR3 is built from 14 residues. Trimming took 4 bases from V and 3 from J, leaving 11 bases between them. The CDR3 bases are TGTGCCAGCAGTGTTCGGACGGCAACAGATACGCAGTATTTT. Translated, it gives CASSVRTATDTQYF.

Regarding this clonotype: A much more abundant neighbour one base away suggests this may be a read error. The chain carries TRBV11-2 and TRBJ2-1; TRBD2 agrees at 7 bases. Germline CDR1 reads SGHAT; CDR2 reads FQNNGV. This CDR3 is 15 amino acids long. Trimming at V came to 0 bases and at J to 3 bases, leaving 2 bases not matched to a gene. In DNA form, the CDR3 reads TGTGCCAGCAGCTTAGATCGCGGGAGCTACAATGAGCAGTTCTTC. This sequence encodes CASSLDRGSYNEQFF.

The V and J genes are TRBV5-4 and TRBJ2-2; TRBD1 aligns across 10 bases. Trimming at V came to 4 bases and at J to 7 bases, leaving 10 bases not matched to a gene. Germline V CDR1 and CDR2: SGHNT, YYREEE (reference sequence). This CDR3 spans 16 amino acids. The chain's CDR3 is CASSPGTGVLSGELFF. The DNA for the CDR3 is TGTGCCAGCAGCCCAGGGACAGGGGTTTTGAGCGGGGAGCTGTTTTTT.

The rearrangement uses TRBV5-8 and TRBJ2-5; D is undetermined. Trimming stripped 2 bases from V and 8 bases from J, with 4 bases between. This CDR3 region has 10 residues. Germline V CDR1 and CDR2: SGHTS, YDEGEE. CDR3 region: CASSFGTQYF. Here the CDR3 DNA reads TGTGCCAGCAGCTTCGGTACCCAGTACTTC.

A note on this clonotype: This may arise from a read error, as a much more abundant clone is one base away. The chain couples TRBV28 to TRBJ1-2, with a weak D call TRBD1 (6 bases). This CDR3 has 13 amino acids. In germline, CDR1 is MDHEN, CDR2 SYDVKM. Trimming took 7 bases from V and 3 from J, leaving 12 bases between them. The CDR3 sequence: CASNPTGHYGYTF. CDR3 in DNA: TGTGCCAGCAATCCGACAGGACACTATGGCTACACCTTC.

CDR3 sequence reads: CASSPRGQGARGYTF. CDR3 DNA: TGCGCCAGCAGCCCACGAGGACAGGGGGCACGTGGCTACACCTTC. The rearrangement uses TRBV4-1 and TRBJ1-2, with TRBD1 identical over 11 bases. J gave up 7 bases and V 4 bases, and 8 bases lay outside the gene matches. Germline CDR1 is MGHRA and CDR2 is YSYEKL. The CDR3 is 15 residues long.

Worth noting for this clonotype: A much larger clone lies one base from this, so it may be a read error. The chain employs TRBV6-6 and TRBJ2-1; 7 positions match TRBD2. The V gene end was trimmed by 1 base and the J gene end by 9 bases; junction bases not matched to a gene: 9. The germline CDR1 and CDR2 sequences are MNHNY and SVGAGI (reference sequence). This CDR3 region has 15 residues. The CDR3 here is CASSYLAGVYSEQFF. As DNA, the CDR3 is TGTGCCAGCAGTTACTTGGCGGGAGTATATAGTGAGCAGTTCTTC.

The J gene is TRBJ2-5, the V gene TRBV7-9; 7 bases fit TRBD2. In germline, CDR1 is SEHNR, CDR2 FQNEAQ (reference sequence). The CDR3 extends over 17 amino acids. The V and J ends lost 1 base and 5 bases, in that order; junction bases with no gene match: 13. The CDR3 DNA sequence: TGTGCCAGCAGCTTAGGAAGTTCTAGCGGAGGGGTGGAGACCCAGTACTTC. It codes for CASSLGSSSGGVETQYF.

The chain has TRBV6-2 or TRBV6-3 and TRBJ2-7; D is undetermined. Germline CDR1 reads MNHEY; CDR2 reads SVGEGT. The CDR3 length is 11 residues. V gave up 2 bases and J gave up 5 bases, with 4 bases separating them. CDR3 loop: CASSYHNEQYV. CDR3 DNA sequence: TGTGCCAGCAGTTACCACAACGAGCAGTACGTC.

The chain recombines TRBV6-1 with TRBJ1-3, with 8 bases fitting TRBD1. CDR1 is MNHNS, CDR2 SASEGT, per germline. V lost 5 bases and J lost 4; bases outside the gene matches: 7. The CDR3 is 15 amino acids. The CDR3, as DNA: TGTGCCAGCAGTACTTGGACAGGGTTCGGAAACACCATATATTTT. It is translated as CASSTWTGFGNTIYF.

This chain links TRBV21-1 with TRBJ2-3. TRBV21-1 is marked as a pseudogene. The CDR3 is made up of 14 amino acids. CDR3 sequence (DNA): TGTGTCAGCAGCAAATTTGGACCGTCAGATACGCAGTATTTT. It yields the protein CVSSKFGPSDTQYF.

In the case of this clonotype: The junction departs from germline at one end; a sequencing error may be responsible. The chain has TRBV6-6 and TRBJ2-3, with D perhaps matching TRBD1 (5 bases). The CDR3 is made up of 16 amino acids. CDR1 and CDR2 (germline): MNHNY, SVGAGI (reference sequence). The CDR3 region has the DNA TGTGCCAGCAGCCCTGGCGCCCAGTGGGGCACAGATATGCAGTATTTT. Translated, it gives CASSPGAQWGTDMQYF.

This clonotype was picked up a small number of times. The chain uses TRBV4-2 and TRBJ2-2; 10 nucleotides agree with TRBD2. V shed 1 base and J 7 bases; nucleotides not matched to a gene: 12. The CDR3 loop spans 18 amino acids. CDR1 and CDR2 (germline): LGHNA, YNFKEQ. DNA for the CDR3: TGTGCCAGCAGCCAAGTTTTTTCTAGCGGGAGCGATGGCGGGGAGCTGTTTTTT. The encoded protein is CASSQVFSSGSDGGELFF.

This clonotype was picked up one time. The V and J genes are TRBV6-5 and TRBJ1-4; the D gene is possibly TRBD1 (5 bases). The germline CDR1 and CDR2 sequences are MNHEY and SVGAGI. The CDR3 contains 14 residues. Trimming removed 8 bases at V and 8 bases at J, with 18 bases between. CDR3 nucleotides: TGTGCCAGCCGGAGGGACTCGGTCGACGAAAAACTGTTTTTT. Residues: CASRRDSVDEKLFF.

With respect to this clonotype: Mismatch with germline at one junction end may stem from a read error. The chain carries TRBV20-1 and TRBJ2-2; D possibly corresponds to TRBD2 (5 bases). The CDR3 covers 14 residues. The germline V gene encodes CDR1 DFQATT and CDR2 SNEGSKA (reference sequence). The CDR3: CSGRSVRTTGELSF. The CDR3 coding sequence is TGCAGTGGTAGAAGCGTCCGAACCACCGGGGAGCTGTCTTTT.

The V gene is TRBV11-3, the J gene TRBJ1-1; D ambiguous. The CDR3 is made up of 13 amino acids. Germline CDR1 is SGHNT and CDR2 is YENEEA. Trimming stripped 0 bases from V and 11 bases from J, with 13 bases between. The CDR3 here is CASSLEKGTKAFF. The CDR3 bases are TGTGCCAGCAGCTTAGAGAAGGGCACGAAGGCTTTCTTT.

Points on this clonotype: The junction departs from germline at one end; a sequencing error may be responsible. The chain couples TRBV12-3 or TRBV12-4 to TRBJ2-5; 9 positions agree with TRBD1. The CDR3 spans 15 residues. Here the CDR3 reads CAGRSLQGAQETQYF. In DNA form, the CDR3 reads TGTGCCGGCAGGTCCCTACAGGGGGCCCAAGAGACCCAGTACTTC.

This clonotype has just one count. The junction departs from germline at one end; a sequencing error may be responsible. The rearrangement uses TRBV11-2 and TRBJ2-1; weak D call: TRBD2 (6 bases). This CDR3 region has 15 residues. Germline loops: CDR1 SGHAT, CDR2 FQNNGV. The chain's CDR3 is CASSLLRGSYNEQFF. The CDR3 region has the DNA TGTGCCAGCAGCTTACTGCGGGGATCCTACAATGAGCAGTTCTTT.

On this clonotype itself: Just one base apart from a much larger clone, this may be a read error. The chain uses TRBV20-1 and TRBJ2-1, with 7 nucleotides matching TRBD2. The CDR3 length is 18 residues. In germline, CDR1 is DFQATT, CDR2 SNEGSKA (reference sequence). V trimming: 6 bases; J trimming: 0 bases; junction bases outside the gene matches: 17. CDR3 residues: CSATGLVGGLSSYNEQFF. The CDR3 DNA reads TGCAGTGCAACTGGACTAGTGGGAGGCCTGAGCTCCTACAATGAGCAGTTCTTC.

To note about this clonotype: The conserved final phenylalanine or tryptophan is absent from the CDR3, which likely points to a read error. This chain links TRBV12-3 or TRBV12-4 with TRBJ2-7, with D perhaps TRBD1 (5 bases). The CDR3 is 14 residues long. V lost 6 bases, J lost 6 bases, and 18 bases lay in between. As DNA, the CDR3 is TGTGCCAGCAGCCGAAGGGAAACAGGATCCGAGCAGTACATC. It codes for CASSRRETGSEQYI.

The gene calls are TRBV16 and TRBJ2-1, with D maybe TRBD2 (5 bases). V lost 0 bases and J 7 bases, leaving 10 bases between the germline ends. Germline CDR1 is KGHSY and CDR2 is FQNENV. The CDR3 is 14 amino acids. The CDR3 region is CASSQSAGVNEQFF. CDR3 coding DNA: TGTGCCAGCAGCCAATCGGCCGGGGTGAATGAGCAGTTCTTC.

Of note for this clonotype: This may be a read error: a much more frequent sequence differs by one nucleotide. This chain links TRBV5-4 with TRBJ1-3, with D unresolved. CDR1 is SGHNT, CDR2 YYREEE, per germline (reference sequence). With 4 bases removed from V and 1 base from J, the gap between germline ends came to 12 bases. The CDR3 consists of 15 residues. CDR3 nucleotides: TGTGCCAGCAGCACGTTGATAGGGTCTGGAAACACCATATATTTT. Its translation: CASSTLIGSGNTIYF. Combining the CDR3 with reference TRBV5-4 and TRBJ1-3 gives the whole variable domain ETGVTQSPTHLIKTRGQQVTLRCSSQSGHNTVSWYQQALGQGPQFIFQYYREEENGRGNFPPRFSGLQFPNYSSELNVNALELDDSALYLCASSTLIGSGNTIYFGEGSWLTVV.